Listed below are T cell receptor beta chains from one sample, sequenced in a study of blood T cell repertoires in COVID-19. The protocol was immunoSEQ multiplex PCR, while the TCRdb copy is restricted to in-frame clones and leaves out a portion. In the table there are 200,000 to 250,000 clones, roughly four fifths of which are singletons. The source material was peripheral blood. Every receptor here comes from a woman in her thirties or forties with acute or convalescent COVID-19. Each CDR3 is given with its conserved first and last residue. A D gene is named only where the DNA matches it firmly. The size entry is marked missing in some rows and otherwise reads once, few, many or a size class.

clone_size,j_call,v_call,d_call,cdr3_length,cdr3_nt,cdr3_aa
.,TRBJ2-2,TRBV6-2/TRBV6-3,TRBD1,17,TGTGCCAGCAGTTACACGGGACAGGGGAGATTCACCGGGGAGCTGTTTTTT,CASSYTGQGRFTGELFF
few,TRBJ1-4,TRBV6-5,.,14,TGTGCCAGCAGACAGACAGCAACTAATGAAAAACTGTTTTTT,CASRQTATNEKLFF
once,TRBJ1-2,TRBV14,.,12,TGTGCCAGCAGCGCAGGGAGGAATGGCTACACCTTC,CASSAGRNGYTF
.,TRBJ1-3,TRBV11-2,.,14,TGTGCCAGCAGCGCTCAGGTTTACGGAAACACCATATATTTT,CASSAQVYGNTIYF
.,TRBJ2-2,TRBV9,TRBD2,15,TGTGCCAGCAGCGGTGGAGCGGGAGGGGCCGGGGAGCTGTTTTTT,CASSGGAGGAGELFF
few,TRBJ1-2,TRBV2,.,14,TGTGCCAGCACCCAGGGGCAGGGAACCTATGGCTACACCTTC,CASTQGQGTYGYTF
.,TRBJ2-3,TRBV3-1/TRBV3-2,TRBD2,15,TGTGCCAGCAGCCATTCGATAGCGGGGGGAGATACGCAGTATTTT,CASSHSIAGGDTQYF
.,TRBJ2-3,TRBV29-1,.,15,TGCAGCGCCGCGGGACTCAATCCCCCCGGAGATACGCAGTATTTT,CSAAGLNPPGDTQYF
.,TRBJ2-7,TRBV7-2,TRBD2,14,TGTGCCAGCAGTGCCGGGACTATAACCTACGAGCAGTACTTC,CASSAGTITYEQYF
.,TRBJ2-3,TRBV5-1,TRBD2,15,TGCGCCAGCAGCTGGGCTAGCGGCGGCACAGATACGCAGTATTTT,CASSWASGGTDTQYF
once,TRBJ1-2,TRBV5-1,.,14,TGCGCCAGCAGCCCCTCCGGTGGGGCTAGTGGCTACACCTTC,CASSPSGGASGYTF
.,TRBJ2-5,TRBV24-1,.,14,TGTGCCACCAGTGACCCGGACAGCCAAGAGACCCAGTACTTC,CATSDPDSQETQYF
.,TRBJ2-1,TRBV30,TRBD1,13,TGTGCCTGGGGGACAGGGGGCTACAATGAGCAGTTCTTC,CAWGTGGYNEQFF
.,TRBJ2-2,TRBV6-5,.,14,TGTGCCAGCGGGAGAGGAACGAACACCGGGGAGCTGTTTTTT,CASGRGTNTGELFF
.,TRBJ1-4,TRBV19,.,14,TGTGCCAGTAGTGTTCGTGGGGGGAATGAAAAACTGTTTTTT,CASSVRGGNEKLFF
.,TRBJ2-3,TRBV29-1,.,12,TGCAGCGTGCGCCCAAGCACAGATACGCAGTATTTT,CSVRPSTDTQYF
.,TRBJ2-2,TRBV27,TRBD1,16,TGTGCCAGCAGTTTATCGGGCAGGGGGACGACCGGGGAGCTGTTTTTT,CASSLSGRGTTGELFF
.,TRBJ2-7,TRBV5-1,TRBD1,13,TGCGCCAGCAACCGACAGGGCTCCTACGAGCAGTACTTC,CASNRQGSYEQYF
once,TRBJ1-2,TRBV7-3,TRBD1,16,TGTGCCAGCAGCCCCCACCCCGGGACAGGGGAGGATGGCTACACCTTC,CASSPHPGTGEDGYTF
.,TRBJ2-7,TRBV5-1,TRBD2,16,TGCGCCAGCAGCTTGGATTCGTCTAGCGGGGTCCGCGAGCAGTACTTC,CASSLDSSSGVREQYF
.,TRBJ2-5,TRBV7-2,.,12,TGTGCCAGCAGCCCCTTAAAAGAGACCCAGTACTTC,CASSPLKETQYF
.,TRBJ2-1,TRBV19,TRBD2,15,TGTGCCAGTAGCAAACTAGCGGGAGGTTTCAATGAGCAGTTCTTC,CASSKLAGGFNEQFF
.,TRBJ1-4,TRBV27,TRBD1,15,TGTGCCAGCAGTACAGAGGGACAGCATAATGAAAAACTGTTTTTT,CASSTEGQHNEKLFF
.,TRBJ2-1,TRBV10-2,.,17,TGCGCCAGCAGCGTTCGGATTCCCGGGGGTTTCCATAATGAGCAGTTCTTC,CASSVRIPGGFHNEQFF
.,TRBJ2-1,TRBV2,.,12,TGTGCCAGCAGTGGGCCCTACAATGAGCAGTTCTTC,CASSGPYNEQFF
few,TRBJ2-3,TRBV21-1,.,10,TGTGCCAGCAGCAAAAGCGGGCAGTATTTT,CASSKSGQYF